This T cell receptor beta chain appears in the sequencing data of a study of blood T cell repertoires in COVID-19. Source study methods: Reference gene primer amplification gave nucleated cell count estimates. Data came from immunoSEQ multiplex PCR; TCRdb stores just in-frame clones and leaves some out. That table gives V, J and clone size, and the DNA gave D and trimming. Of 150,000 to 200,000 clones listed, roughly 80% are singletons. The V gene's germline CDR1 is MNHNY and CDR2 SVGAGI (reference sequence). This CDR3 is 14 amino acids long. V lost 6 bases to trimming and J lost 0 bases, with 12 bases between them. Recruits, aged roughly 18 to 95 years, lived in 20 to 30 US areas.

The receptor comes from a woman aged 55-69 years who had recovered from COVID-19. The sample taken for sequencing was PBMCs or T cells enriched from blood (not recorded which). The genes are TRBV6-6 and TRBJ2-7, with D possibly TRBD1 on 6 matching bases. This chain's CDR3 is CASRDQGSSYEQYF. The CDR3 region has the DNA TGTGCCAGCAGGGATCAGGGGAGCTCCTACGAGCAGTACTTC.